These 20 T cell receptor beta chains came from one sample sequenced in a study of cytomegalovirus exposure and HLA in healthy donors. The PCR had 60 Vbeta and 13 Jbeta primers. The protocol was immunoSEQ multiplex PCR, while the TCRdb copy is restricted to in-frame clones and leaves out a portion. Of around 190,000 clones detected, about four fifths appear once; the ten largest clones hold approximately 14%. Sequenced: PBMCs. Receptors were obtained from a woman in her twenties or thirties in good health and CMV-seropositive.

The rearrangement uses TRBV9 and TRBJ1-1, with D unclear. Germline V gene sequence: CDR1 SGDLS, CDR2 YYNGEE. The CDR3 length is 13 residues. Trimming shortened V by 3 bases and J by 2 bases, and 8 bases separated the two germline ends. In nucleotides, the CDR3 is TGTGCCAGCAGCGGCTACTTAAACACTGAAGCTTTCTTT. Residues: CASSGYLNTEAFF.

The J gene is TRBJ2-7, the V gene TRBV11-2; possible D gene TRBD2, 7 bases. Trimming removed 8 bases at V and 6 bases at J, with 14 bases between. The CDR3 consists of 12 residues. Germline V CDR1 and CDR2: SGHAT, FQNNGV. The CDR3 bases are TGTGCCAGCCGAGGGGGGGTAGGCGAGCAGTACTTC. Translating gives CASRGGVGEQYF.

The J gene is TRBJ2-5, the V gene TRBV5-1, with 8 bases lining up with TRBD2. Germline assignment: CDR1 SGHRS and CDR2 YFSETQ. The CDR3 is 17 residues long. V shed 2 bases, J shed 1 base, and the junction held 10 bases outside the gene matches. Here the CDR3 reads CASSFGRAGGTQETQYF. For the CDR3, the DNA is TGCGCCAGCAGCTTCGGCCGGGCGGGAGGAACCCAAGAGACCCAGTACTTC.

V is TRBV5-5 and J is TRBJ2-7; D is unresolved. Germline-derived CDR1 and CDR2 are SGHKS and YYEKEE (reference sequence). This CDR3 spans 13 amino acids. Trimming removed 2 bases from V and 1 base from J, with 7 bases in between. The CDR3 nucleotides read TGTGCCAGCAGCTTTGGCGGTTCCTACGAGCAGTACTTC. Translated, it gives CASSFGGSYEQYF.

V and J are TRBV19 and TRBJ2-7; D is possibly TRBD2 (6 bases). V was trimmed by 3 bases and J by 3 bases, leaving 18 bases between them. Germline V gene lookup returns CDR1 LNHDA and CDR2 SQIVND (reference sequence). The CDR3 runs to 16 residues. The CDR3 DNA reads TGTGCCAGTAGTATCACGTCGGGACGGCGGGACTACGAGCAGTACTTC. It encodes CASSITSGRRDYEQYF.

The chain employs TRBV5-1 and TRBJ2-3, with D possibly TRBD1 on 5 matching bases. The V end was cut by 4 bases, the J end by 1 base, with 7 bases between. CDR3 length: 13 residues. CDR1 is SGHRS and CDR2 is YFSETQ in the germline V gene. CDR3 sequence reads: CASSPTGTDTQYF. For the CDR3, the DNA is TGCGCCAGCAGCCCGACAGGCACAGATACGCAGTATTTT. Full variable domain (outside the CDR3, taken from reference TRBV5-1 and TRBJ2-3): KAGVTQTPRYLIKTRGQQVTLSCSPISGHRSVSWYQQTPGQGLQFLFEYFSETQRNKGNFPGRFSGRQFSNSRSEMNVSTLELGDSALYLCASSPTGTDTQYFGPGTRLTVL.

The gene calls are TRBV27 and TRBJ2-7; perhaps TRBD2 as D (5 bases). The CDR3 spans 13 residues. Trimming stripped 6 bases from V and 4 bases from J, with 13 bases between. Germline CDR1 MNHEY, CDR2 SMNVEV (reference sequence). Written as DNA, the CDR3 is TGTGCCAGCAGCCCGACGGAGCGGTACGAGCAGTACTTC. This gives the protein CASSPTERYEQYF.

This chain uses TRBV7-2 with TRBJ2-1; D not resolved. From germline, CDR1 is SGHTA and CDR2 FQGNSA. V was pared by 7 bases and J by 7 bases, with 20 bases between. This CDR3 has 15 residues. The CDR3 here is CASNPVGPQVNEQFF. The CDR3 coding sequence is TGTGCCAGCAACCCCGTGGGCCCTCAGGTGAATGAGCAGTTCTTC.

This clone was observed a single time. The chain uses TRBV28 and TRBJ2-7; 8 bases are a match to TRBD1. The trim removed 4 bases at V and 6 bases at J, leaving 2 bases unmatched. There are 12 residues in the CDR3. Germline CDR1 MDHEN, CDR2 SYDVKM. The CDR3 coding sequence is TGTGCCAGCAGTTATACAGGGGGCGAGCAGTACTTC. This sequence encodes CASSYTGGEQYF. The whole variable domain, filled in from reference TRBV28 and TRBJ2-7, reads DVKVTQSSRYLVKRTGEKVFLECVQDMDHENMFWYRQDPGLGLRLIYFSYDVKMKEKGDIPEGYSVSREKKERFSLILESASTNQTSMYLCASSYTGGEQYFGPGTRLTVT.

J is TRBJ2-3 and V is TRBV5-1, with 11 bases that match TRBD2. Per the germline V gene, CDR1 is SGHRS and CDR2 is YFSETQ. The CDR3 is made up of 15 amino acids. Germline trimming cut 5 bases from V and 2 bases from J; bases unmatched to any gene: 4. The CDR3 loop is CASRSSGGVTDTQYF. As DNA, the CDR3 is TGCGCCAGCAGAAGTAGCGGGGGGGTCACAGATACGCAGTATTTT.

The V gene is TRBV18, the J gene TRBJ1-1; D not resolved. Trimming took off 5 bases at V and 3 bases at J, with 13 bases between the two ends. Germline-derived CDR1 and CDR2 are KGHSH and LQKENI. The CDR3 covers 14 residues. In DNA, the CDR3 is TGTGCCAGCTCAATACAAAGTAGCCACACTGAAGCTTTCTTT. Translating it yields CASSIQSSHTEAFF.

The V and J genes are TRBV6-1 and TRBJ1-3, with D perhaps matching TRBD1 (5 bases). The CDR3 has 13 residues. Trimming left V 5 bases short and J 3 bases short, with 8 bases between. CDR1 is MNHNS, CDR2 SASEGT, per germline. The CDR3 spells CASSRGFGNTIYF. In nucleotides, the CDR3 is TGTGCCAGCAGTAGGGGTTTTGGAAACACCATATATTTT.

The chain employs TRBV5-1 and TRBJ2-7; D is unresolved. V shed 0 bases and J shed 0 bases, with 7 bases lying between them. The length of the CDR3 is 14 residues. CDR1 is SGHRS, CDR2 YFSETQ, per germline. The CDR3 region has the DNA TGCGCCAGCAGCTTGGCCAGTGGCTCCTACGAGCAGTACTTC. It codes for CASSLASGSYEQYF. Combining the CDR3 with reference TRBV5-1 and TRBJ2-7 gives the whole variable domain KAGVTQTPRYLIKTRGQQVTLSCSPISGHRSVSWYQQTPGQGLQFLFEYFSETQRNKGNFPGRFSGRQFSNSRSEMNVSTLELGDSALYLCASSLASGSYEQYFGPGTRLTVT.

This chain links TRBV4-2 with TRBJ2-2; D is perhaps TRBD2 (6 bases). The length of the CDR3 is 14 residues. Germline V gene data show CDR1 as LGHNA and CDR2 as YNFKEQ. Trimming removed 3 bases from V and 5 bases from J, with 10 bases in between. The CDR3 sequence is CASSQGLVTGELFF. CDR3 nucleotides: TGTGCCAGCAGCCAGGGACTTGTGACCGGGGAGCTGTTTTTT.

The chain joins TRBV5-1 to TRBJ2-7, with TRBD1 identical over 11 bases. V was clipped by 0 bases and J by 2 bases; unmatched bases: 1. There are 15 residues in the CDR3. Germline-derived CDR1 and CDR2 are SGHRS and YFSETQ. Here the CDR3 reads CASSLGTGGPYEQYF. CDR3 DNA: TGCGCCAGCAGCTTGGGGACAGGGGGCCCCTACGAGCAGTACTTC.

This sequence joins TRBV5-6 and TRBJ2-7; tentative D call: TRBD1 (5 bases). V shed 2 bases and J shed 6 bases, with 18 bases lying between them. Germline V CDR1 and CDR2: SGHDT, YYEEEE. CDR3 length: 15 residues. CDR3 DNA sequence: TGTGCCAGCAGCTTTTGGGGCGGCACTACTCGCGAGCAGTACTTC. It translates to CASSFWGGTTREQYF.

The CDR3 DNA follows: TGTGCCAGCACGAGGGGGCAAGAGACCCAGTACTTC. This gives the protein CASTRGQETQYF. J is TRBJ2-5 and V is TRBV11-3; D perhaps matches TRBD1 (6 bases). The germline V gene encodes CDR1 SGHNT and CDR2 YENEEA. This CDR3 comprises 12 residues. The germline V and J ends were trimmed by 7 bases and 2 bases, with 8 bases remaining between them.

The chain links TRBV4-2 to TRBJ1-1; D is undetermined. Germline CDR1 reads LGHNA; CDR2 reads YNFKEQ. The CDR3 totals 14 residues. Trimming took off 4 bases at V and 6 bases at J, with 15 bases between the two ends. CDR3 nucleotide sequence: TGTGCCAGCAGCCTCACGGACTCAGTCGCTGAAGCTTTCTTT. Its protein product is CASSLTDSVAEAFF.

In its sample, this clone was seen once. V usage is TRBV11-2 and J usage is TRBJ1-2; D remains ambiguous. Germline V CDR1 and CDR2: SGHAT, FQNNGV. Trimming removed 4 bases at V and 8 bases at J, with 14 bases between. There are 13 residues in the CDR3. The CDR3 nucleotides are TGTGCCAGCAGCTATTCAAGCCTGCAAGGCTACACCTTC. This gives the protein CASSYSSLQGYTF.

The V call is TRBV5-4, the J call TRBJ2-1; D uncertain. Between the trimmed V and J ends, which lost 0 bases and 5 bases, there was a span of 12 bases. The CDR3 runs to 15 residues. CDR1 is SGHNT and CDR2 is YYREEE in the germline V gene (reference sequence). CDR3 coding DNA: TGTGCCAGCAGCTTGGGGGCTAATACAGACAATGAGCAGTTCTTC. Encoded protein: CASSLGANTDNEQFF.